The T cell receptor (beta chain) described here comes from a study of Graves' ophthalmopathy and Graves' hyperthyroidism. Overall study context: No treatment had been given when peripheral blood was collected at initial diagnosis. The study's findings and limits: Ophthalmopathy progression cases were predicted by the model with roughly 68% sensitivity and almost 75% specificity. Blood contained most expanded thyroid clonotypes exceeding 0.001 frequency.

The CDR3 consists of 15 residues. CDR1 and CDR2 (germline): GTSNPN, SVGIG (reference sequence). Moderate-to-severe activity, with CAS ≥3, NOSPECS ≥4 and duration under 3 months, characterized the donors with ophthalmopathy. The TCR beta CDR3 regions underwent amplification from RNA transcripts. In the first round, RT-PCR was carried out with HTBI primers, and a multiplex PCR formed the second round. Via MiXCR, TCRdb re-called the multiplex PCR reads, giving one row per CDR3 protein. The sample shows 200,000 to 250,000 distinct CDR3 sequences, 20% to 25% of them seen only once. This clonotype was detected a few times. Its antigen is not known. A much more abundant neighbour one base away suggests this may be a read error.

The chain couples TRBV30 to TRBJ1-6; 9 bases map to TRBD1. This TCR came from a woman aged 45-65 years with Graves' ophthalmopathy. Sequenced: peripheral blood. CDR3 in amino acids: CTWSSPGTGRSPLHF. The CDR3 region has the DNA TGTACCTGGAGTAGTCCCGGGACAGGGAGATCACCCCTCCACTTT.